The 2 T cell receptor beta chains in this list originate from one sample, sequenced in a study of blood T cells in healthy people across ages. A second PCR, run for about 6 to 12 cycles, used a sample-barcoded 5' primer plus a J-beta primer mix. TCRdb redid the calling of the 5' RACE reads with MiXCR, one entry per CDR3 protein. The table has around 1.5 million distinct CDR3 sequences, about 32% seen once. Sequencing was done on a sample of blood. The origin of the receptors is a woman aged 25 to 45 in good health.

About this clonotype: One end of the junction varies from germline; a read error may be responsible. The chain couples TRBV9 to TRBJ2-3, with 9 bases lining up with TRBD2. The CDR3 is made up of 16 amino acids. Germline lookup yields CDR1 SGDLS and CDR2 YYNGEE. CDR3 residues: CASGPNELAGTDAQYF. As DNA, the CDR3 is TGTGCCAGCGGCCCAAATGAACTAGCGGGCACAGATGCGCAGTATTTT.

Worth noting for this clonotype: At one of its ends the junction is not consistent with the germline gene, which may arise from a read error. The V and J genes are TRBV3-1 and TRBJ2-7, with D possibly TRBD2 on 5 matching bases. The DNA end lines up better with TRBJ2-5; the J call may be wrong. CDR1 is LGHDT, CDR2 YNNKEL, per germline (reference sequence). This CDR3 has 15 amino acids. CDR3 protein: CTSSQDRAGGETQYF. CDR3 DNA sequence: TGTACCAGCAGCCAAGATAGGGCCGGAGGAGAGACCCAGTACTTC.